The text below deals with one TCR beta chain. RNA extraction was followed by reverse transcription into cDNA, which acted as the sequencing template. Sequenced by immunoSEQ multiplex PCR; TCRdb stores in-frame clones only, minus some. The top ten clones hold roughly 0.45% of a sample with 200,000 to 250,000 clones, roughly two fifths of them seen once. These data come from a study of CD8+ T cells in alopecia areata. Treatment reported: oral pan-JAK inhibitor, 5-10 mg twice daily. This receptor was identified in a human donor with alopecia areata. The material sequenced was CD4+ T cells sorted from blood, taken at roughly week 30, from a patient treated with tofacitinib.

CDR3 sequence reads: CASSFVPETQYF. The CDR3 bases are TGTGCCAGCAGCTTTGTCCCGGAGACCCAGTACTTC. The gene calls are TRBV6-1 and TRBJ2-5; D not resolved. Germline-derived CDR1 and CDR2 are MNHNS and SASEGT. Trimming left V 6 bases short and J 5 bases short, with 10 bases between. The CDR3 has 12 residues.